These 14 T cell receptor beta chains originate from one sample sequenced in a study of cytotoxic CD8 clonotypes in ibrutinib-treated CLL. Clones were sequenced by immunoSEQ multiplex PCR, and TCRdb holds only the in-frame ones, with some missing. This sample has some 200,000 clones, with about three quarters found just once. This material consisted of PBMCs, taken after 12 months of ibrutinib treatment. These receptors came from a human donor with chronic lymphocytic leukemia.

The J gene is TRBJ2-7, the V gene TRBV2, with D possibly being TRBD1 (6 bases). CDR1 and CDR2 from the germline V gene are SNHLY and FYNNEI. This CDR3 is built from 14 residues. The V end was cut by 3 bases, the J end by 0 bases, with 9 bases between. CDR3 residues: CASSDQGISYEQYF. The CDR3 coding sequence is TGTGCCAGCAGTGATCAGGGGATCTCCTACGAGCAGTACTTC.

This chain joins TRBV11-2 and TRBJ2-3, with a tentative D call TRBD1 (6 bases). Germline V gives CDR1 SGHAT, CDR2 FQNNGV. The length of the CDR3 is 15 residues. V shed 1 base and J shed 5 bases, with 13 bases lying between them. The CDR3 spells CASSLVGGAGDTQYF. CDR3 coding DNA: TGTGCCAGCAGCTTAGTTGGGGGCGCGGGAGATACGCAGTATTTT.

This rearrangement joins TRBV7-8 to TRBJ1-2, with D hard to call. The CDR3 covers 14 residues. V was shortened by 5 bases and J by 7 bases, with 17 bases between the two germline ends. CDR1 and CDR2 from the germline V gene are SGHVS and FQNEAQ. CDR3 bases: TGTGCCAGCAGCGCTCGGCTCAGTTTGGGTGGCTACACCTTC. This codes for CASSARLSLGGYTF.

This clone was seen only once. V and J are TRBV7-3 and TRBJ2-5, with a tentative D call TRBD2 (6 bases). Trimming removed 2 bases at V and 4 bases at J, with 14 bases between. CDR3 length: 15 residues. CDR1 is SGHTA, CDR2 FQGTGA, per germline. The CDR3, as DNA: TGTGCCAGCAGCTTACTACACGGGAGAGGAGAGACCCAGTACTTC. It codes for CASSLLHGRGETQYF.

DNA of the CDR3: TGTGCCTGGAGTGCTTTGGGAAATCAGCCCCAGCATTTT. Encoded protein: CAWSALGNQPQHF. V is TRBV30 and J is TRBJ1-5; D is unresolved. CDR1 GTSNPN and CDR2 SVGIG come from the germline V gene (reference sequence). V shed 1 base and J shed 4 bases, with 8 bases lying between them. CDR3 length: 13 amino acids.

V usage is TRBV13 and J usage is TRBJ2-7, with 8 bases that match TRBD2. With V trimmed by 0 bases and J by 2 bases, 6 bases remained unmatched. Germline values: CDR1 PRHDT, CDR2 FYEKMQ (reference sequence). The CDR3 is made up of 16 amino acids. The CDR3 sequence is CASSLGLPGGAYEQYF. The CDR3 DNA sequence: TGTGCCAGCAGCTTAGGCCTACCGGGAGGGGCCTACGAGCAGTACTTC.

In the case of this clone: The junction and the germline gene differ at one end; a read error may be behind it. The chain has TRBV7-7 and TRBJ2-1; 9 nucleotides align to TRBD1. Germline V lookup: CDR1 SSHAT, CDR2 FNYEAQ (reference sequence). The CDR3 consists of 15 residues. The CDR3 nucleotides read TGTGCTAGCAGCTTAACGACAGGGGGGTACAATGAGCAGTTCTTC. This gives the protein CASSLTTGGYNEQFF.

The J gene is TRBJ2-2, the V gene TRBV21-1; the table's D gene call, TRBD2, was not cross checked with the DNA. TRBV21-1 is listed as a pseudogene. CDR3 length equals 15 residues. In nucleotides, the CDR3 is TGTGCCAGCAGCAGACCCGGACTAGCCGGCGGGGAGCTGTTTTTT. Amino acid sequence: CASSRPGLAGGELFF.

This clone was seen only a few times. Other DNA sequences in the sample encode the same CDR3. This rearrangement joins TRBV5-1 to TRBJ1-3; no clear D. From germline, CDR1 is SGHRS and CDR2 YFSETQ. V lost 0 bases, J lost 0 bases, and 4 bases lay in between. The CDR3 spans 14 residues. In DNA form, the CDR3 reads TGCGCCAGCAGCTTGGCAGGCTCTGGAAACACCATATATTTT. Its protein product is CASSLAGSGNTIYF.

This clone has a single count. The chain employs TRBV12-5 and TRBJ2-5; 8 bases fit TRBD1. CDR1 is LGHNT and CDR2 is FRNRAP in the germline V gene. After removal of 6 bases from V and 5 bases from J, the junction contained 5 bases not matched to a gene. There are 13 residues in the CDR3. In nucleotides, the CDR3 is TGTGCTAGTGGCCGAGACAGGGGTGAGACCCAGTACTTC. Translated: CASGRDRGETQYF.

The chain couples TRBV6-1 to TRBJ2-7; D is undetermined. CDR1 and CDR2 from the germline V gene are MNHNS and SASEGT. There are 14 residues in the CDR3. Trimming took off 6 bases at V and 2 bases at J, with 14 bases between the two ends. The DNA of the CDR3 is TGTGCCAGCAGCGTCGGTAGCCGGGCCTACGAGCAGTACTTC. It is translated as CASSVGSRAYEQYF.

Only a few counts were recorded for this clone. Other DNA sequences within the sample encode an identical CDR3. V gene TRBV5-1 combines with J gene TRBJ2-7; 7 bases fit TRBD1. In germline, CDR1 is SGHRS, CDR2 YFSETQ. Trimming cost V 4 bases and J 2 bases; bases outside gene matches: 3. This CDR3 contains 13 residues. The CDR3 nucleotides read TGCGCCAGCAGCCGAGGACAGGCCTACGAGCAGTACTTC. This encodes CASSRGQAYEQYF.

This chain links TRBV29-1 with TRBJ1-2; D ambiguous. This CDR3 is built from 13 residues. Trimming cost V 4 bases and J 0 bases, with 9 bases left between them. CDR1 is SQVTM, CDR2 ANQGSEA, per germline. The CDR3 loop is CSVVSDTNYGYTF. The CDR3 region has the DNA TGCAGCGTTGTATCCGACACTAACTATGGCTACACCTTC. Full variable domain (rest looked up from reference TRBV29-1 and TRBJ1-2): SAVISQKPSRDICQRGTSLTIQCQVDSQVTMMFWYRQQPGQSLTLIATANQGSEATYESGFVIDKFPISRPNLTFSTLTVSNMSPEDSSIYLCSVVSDTNYGYTFGSGTRLTVV.

The rearrangement uses TRBV21-1 and TRBJ2-7; the D call in the table, TRBD2, was not verified against the DNA. TRBV21-1 is reported as a pseudogene. The CDR3 has 12 residues. The CDR3 region is CASSLSREEQYF. For the CDR3, the DNA is TGTGCCAGCAGCTTGTCGAGGGAGGAGCAGTACTTC.